These 4 T cell receptor beta chains share one sample of origin, sequenced in a study of T cell responses to AZD1222 COVID-19 vaccine. This table comes from immunoSEQ multiplex PCR, and its TCRdb copy is limited to in-frame clones, with some not included. The data show about 120,000 clones, 91% seen once. The sample in question was peripheral blood, obtained on day 0 of AZD1222 vaccination. These receptors came from an adult in good health.

The genes are TRBV6-5 and TRBJ2-7; D is possibly TRBD1 or TRBD2 (5 bases each). The CDR3 has 13 residues. Trimming stripped 10 bases from V and 7 bases from J, with 20 bases between. CDR1 MNHEY and CDR2 SVGAGI come from the germline V gene. CDR3 nucleotides: TGTGCCACCCGGGACCGTCGTATAGAGGAGCAGTACTTC. Its translation: CATRDRRIEEQYF.

V and J are TRBV30 and TRBJ1-1; D is possibly TRBD1 (5 bases). V lost 2 bases to trimming and J lost 3 bases, with 10 bases between them. CDR3 length: 13 amino acids. Germline V gene sequence: CDR1 GTSNPN, CDR2 SVGIG (reference sequence). The chain's CDR3 is CAWSRDPHTEAFF. The DNA of the CDR3 is TGTGCCTGGAGTAGGGACCCCCACACTGAAGCTTTCTTT.

The chain carries TRBV6-4 and TRBJ2-1, with D possibly matching TRBD2 (5 bases). This CDR3 has 14 amino acids. Trimming removed 0 bases from V and 9 bases from J, with 12 bases in between. Germline CDR1 reads MRHNA; CDR2 reads SNTAGT. This CDR3 reads CASSDSDGKGEQFF. For the CDR3, the DNA is TGTGCCAGCAGTGACTCGGACGGGAAGGGTGAGCAGTTCTTC.

This clone appeared a single time. This chain joins TRBV14 and TRBJ1-6; D remains unclear. The germline gives CDR1 SGHDN, CDR2 FVKESK. Trimming took off 4 bases at V and 8 bases at J, with 9 bases between the two ends. The CDR3 is 13 residues long. The DNA of the CDR3 is TGTGCCAGCAGCCCTAGAGTGGATTCACCCCTCCACTTT. Residues: CASSPRVDSPLHF.